Presented here are 10 T cell receptor beta chains from one specimen sequenced in a study of blood T cell repertoires in COVID-19. Only in-frame clones appear in the TCRdb table, and some are missing; sequencing was by immunoSEQ multiplex PCR. Of under 95,000 clones in the sample, roughly 84% are singletons; the top ten hold less than 4%. What was sequenced was peripheral blood. These receptors originate from a woman aged 80 or over with COVID-19, enrolled during active disease.

The genes are TRBV7-9 and TRBJ2-3; 10 nucleotides line up with TRBD1. CDR3 length equals 15 residues. Trimming removed 4 bases from V and 5 bases from J; junction bases left unmatched: 6. Germline V CDR1 and CDR2: SEHNR, FQNEAQ (reference sequence). The CDR3: CASSSDRGPGDTQYF. The CDR3 bases are TGTGCCAGCAGCTCAGACAGGGGGCCAGGAGATACGCAGTATTTT.

This clone has only a few counts. The chain couples TRBV10-3 to TRBJ2-1, with TRBD1 identical over 12 bases. The ends lost 6 bases at V and 5 bases at J; junction bases unmatched: 5. Per the germline V gene, CDR1 is ENHRY and CDR2 is SYGVKD. This CDR3 region has 15 residues. The CDR3 DNA is TGTGCCATCAGCCCCCGGGACAGGGGGCACAATGAGCAGTTCTTC. Its protein is CAISPRDRGHNEQFF.

The chain combines TRBV27 with TRBJ1-2; TRBD1 aligns across 9 bases. Unmatched junction bases numbered 6, after V lost 5 bases and J lost 2 bases. This CDR3 region has 15 residues. Germline loops: CDR1 MNHEY, CDR2 SMNVEV (reference sequence). CDR3 protein: CASSRTGAVNYGYTF. The CDR3 DNA reads as TGTGCCAGCAGTCGGACAGGGGCAGTAAACTATGGCTACACCTTC.

This chain joins TRBV6-2 or TRBV6-3 and TRBJ2-7, with D possibly matching TRBD2 (5 bases). Trimming removed 2 bases at V and 2 bases at J, with 16 bases between. The CDR3 has 16 residues. CDR1 and CDR2 (germline): MNHEY, SVGEGT. The chain's CDR3 is CASSYTLGGGAYEQYF. The CDR3 DNA follows: TGTGCCAGCAGTTACACCCTGGGCGGAGGTGCCTACGAGCAGTACTTC.

V gene TRBV7-3 combines with J gene TRBJ2-2; TRBD1 might be the D (6 bases). The CDR3 runs to 15 residues. Germline CDR1 SGHTA, CDR2 FQGTGA. Trimming pared 5 bases from V and 5 bases from J, leaving 15 bases between. CDR3 region: CASSPWLQGTGELFF. DNA for the CDR3: TGTGCCAGCAGCCCTTGGTTGCAGGGGACCGGGGAGCTGTTTTTT.

The gene calls are TRBV6-5 and TRBJ2-5, with TRBD1 matching 8 bases. CDR3 size: 15 residues. V was clipped by 5 bases and J by 5 bases; unmatched bases: 10. Germline V gene lookup returns CDR1 MNHEY and CDR2 SVGAGI. The CDR3 region has the DNA TGTGCCAGCAGTCAATCTCCCAGGGGGCTGGAGACCCAGTACTTC. The encoded protein is CASSQSPRGLETQYF.

The rearrangement links TRBV7-8 to TRBJ2-1; D is perhaps TRBD1 (5 bases). V was cut by 5 bases and J by 3 bases, with 11 bases left in between. The CDR3 is made up of 14 amino acids. Germline assignment: CDR1 SGHVS and CDR2 FQNEAQ. Here the CDR3 DNA reads TGTGCCAGCAGCCCCGGTCAGGGCTACAATGAGCAGTTCTTC. Its protein product is CASSPGQGYNEQFF.

As to this clone: The DNA is omitted, as the CDR3 cannot be located on it reliably, and the CDR3 follows TCRdb's listing. CDR3 amino acids: CAWSTFGAGTAEKLFF. The chain joins TRBV30 to TRBJ1-4; TRBD1, the table's D call, was not compared with the DNA. The CDR3 is 16 amino acids in total, end residues counted. The germline V gene has CDR1 GTSNPN and CDR2 SVGIG (reference sequence).

The chain uses TRBV18 and TRBJ2-5; tentatively, D is TRBD1 (7 bases). CDR3 size: 13 residues. The V gene lost 3 bases and the J gene lost 5 bases, with 10 bases spanning the gap. Germline V gives CDR1 KGHSH, CDR2 LQKENI. The CDR3 nucleotides read TGTGCCAGCTCACCGACAGGGAGGGAGACCCAGTACTTC. Residues: CASSPTGRETQYF.

The CDR3 reads CASSQDSIGRQTATSGRALGTQYF. The CDR3 DNA reads as TGTGCCAGCAGCCAAGATTCGATTGGGAGACAAACGGCTACTAGCGGGAGGGCCTTGGGGACCCAGTACTTC. This chain joins TRBV3-1 (or the pseudogene TRBV3-2) and TRBJ2-5; 13 positions match TRBD2. The CDR3 totals 24 residues. The V and J ends lost 0 bases and 7 bases, in that order; junction bases with no gene match: 29. From germline, CDR1 is LGHDT and CDR2 YNNKEL (reference sequence).